Here is one T cell receptor (beta chain) with its context. The antigen is undetermined. CDR1 is MGHRA and CDR2 is YSYEKL in the germline V gene. The CDR3 covers 15 residues. J gave up 4 bases and V 7 bases, and 11 bases lay outside the gene matches. The data derive from a study of blood T cells in healthy people across ages. Study-wide points: Naive T cell percentage showed a strong correlation with TCR beta diversity.

The use of a sample-barcoded 5' primer and a J-beta primer mix characterized a second PCR of roughly 7 to 11 cycles. MiXCR, applied by TCRdb to the 5' RACE reads, yields one record per CDR3 protein. The sample gives roughly 800,000 distinct CDR3 sequences, 53% of which show up once; approximately 40% is in the top ten. The J gene is TRBJ2-3, the V gene TRBV4-1; 7 bases fit TRBD1. The sample consisted of blood. The receptor was isolated from a man older than 75 in good health. The CDR3 coding sequence is TGCGCCAGCAAAACTGATACAGGGGTTCCAGATACGCAGTATTTT. It codes for CASKTDTGVPDTQYF.